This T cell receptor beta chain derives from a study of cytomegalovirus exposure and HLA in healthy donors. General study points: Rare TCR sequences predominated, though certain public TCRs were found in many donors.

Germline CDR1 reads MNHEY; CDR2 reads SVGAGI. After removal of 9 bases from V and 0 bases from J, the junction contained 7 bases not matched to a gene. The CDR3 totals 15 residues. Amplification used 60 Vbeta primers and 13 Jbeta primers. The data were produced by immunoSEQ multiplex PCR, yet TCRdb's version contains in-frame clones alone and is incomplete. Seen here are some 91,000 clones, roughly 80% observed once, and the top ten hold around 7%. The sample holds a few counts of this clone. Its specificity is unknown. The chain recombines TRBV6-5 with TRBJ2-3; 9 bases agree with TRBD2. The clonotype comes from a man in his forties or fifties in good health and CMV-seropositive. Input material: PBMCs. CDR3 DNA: TGTGCCAGTAAACCACTAGCGGGTAGCACAGATACGCAGTATTTT. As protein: CASKPLAGSTDTQYF.